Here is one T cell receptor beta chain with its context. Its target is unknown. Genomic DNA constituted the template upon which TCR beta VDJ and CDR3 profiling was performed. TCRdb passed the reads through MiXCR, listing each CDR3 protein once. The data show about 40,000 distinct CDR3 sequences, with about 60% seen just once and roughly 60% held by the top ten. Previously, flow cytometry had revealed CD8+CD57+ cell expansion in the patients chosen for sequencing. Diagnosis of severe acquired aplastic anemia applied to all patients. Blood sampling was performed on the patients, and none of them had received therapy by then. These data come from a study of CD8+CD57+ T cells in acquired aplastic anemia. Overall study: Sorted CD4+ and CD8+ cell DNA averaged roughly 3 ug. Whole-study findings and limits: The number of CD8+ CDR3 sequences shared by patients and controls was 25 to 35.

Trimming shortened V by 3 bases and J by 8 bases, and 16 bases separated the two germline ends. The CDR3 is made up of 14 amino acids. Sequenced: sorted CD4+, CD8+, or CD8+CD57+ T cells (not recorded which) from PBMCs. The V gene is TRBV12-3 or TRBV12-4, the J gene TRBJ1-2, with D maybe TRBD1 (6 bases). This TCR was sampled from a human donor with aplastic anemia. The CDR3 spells CASSFIGGRWGYTF. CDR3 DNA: TGTGCCAGCAGTTTTATAGGGGGGAGGTGGGGCTACACCTTC.